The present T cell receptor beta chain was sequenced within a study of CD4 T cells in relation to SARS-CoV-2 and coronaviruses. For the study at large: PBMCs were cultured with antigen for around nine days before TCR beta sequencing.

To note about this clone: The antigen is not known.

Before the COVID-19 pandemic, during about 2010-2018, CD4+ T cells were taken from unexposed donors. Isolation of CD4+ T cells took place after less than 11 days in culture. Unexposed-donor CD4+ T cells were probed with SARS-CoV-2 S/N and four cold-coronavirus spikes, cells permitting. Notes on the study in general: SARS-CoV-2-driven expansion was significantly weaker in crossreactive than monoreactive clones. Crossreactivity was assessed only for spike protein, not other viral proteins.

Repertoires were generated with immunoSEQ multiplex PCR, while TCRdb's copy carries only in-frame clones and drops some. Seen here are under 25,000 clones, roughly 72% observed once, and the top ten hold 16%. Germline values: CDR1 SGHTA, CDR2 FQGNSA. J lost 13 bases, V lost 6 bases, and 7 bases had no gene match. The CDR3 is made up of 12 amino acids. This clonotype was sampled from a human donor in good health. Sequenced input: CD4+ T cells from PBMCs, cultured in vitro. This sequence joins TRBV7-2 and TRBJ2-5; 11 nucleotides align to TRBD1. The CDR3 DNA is TGTGCCAGCAGTTCTGGACAGGGGGCTGGGTACTTC. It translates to CASSSGQGAGYF. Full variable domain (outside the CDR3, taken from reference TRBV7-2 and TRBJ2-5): GAGVSQSPSNKVTEKGKDVELRCDPISGHTALYWYRQSLGQGLEFLIYFQGNSAPDKSGLPSDRFSAERTGGSVSTLTIQRTQQEDSAVYLCASSSGQGAGYFGPGTRLLVL.